The rows below give T cell receptor beta chains drawn from one sample of a study of T cell repertoires in cytomegalovirus infection. One entry per CDR3 protein, called by TCRdb with MiXCR from the reads. In the table there are roughly 230,000 distinct CDR3 sequences, under 25% of which are singletons. Sequencing was performed on CD8+ T cells from PBMCs. These receptors were taken from a human donor in good health (CMV status not recorded). Some clones in this sample may be carry-over from other donors' samples. Both conserved end residues are part of each CDR3. The D gene is left open where the match is weak. Size tells how often a clone was seen (once, few, many) or the class of an expanded clone, and some rows leave it out.

J gene: TRBJ2-3
V gene: TRBV27
D gene: NA
clone size: NA
CDR3 DNA: TGTGCCAGCAGCATGGGGGTAGCGGACACAGATACGCAGTATTTT
CDR3 protein: CASSMGVADTDTQYF

J gene: TRBJ2-3
V gene: TRBV2
D gene: NA
clone size: few
CDR3 DNA: TGTGCCAGCTTGAAGAGTAGGGTTACTCGCACAGATACGCAGTATTTT
CDR3 protein: CASLKSRVTRTDTQYF

J gene: TRBJ2-5
V gene: TRBV20-1
D gene: NA
clone size: few
CDR3 DNA: TGCAGTGCTAGAGATTGGAGAGATCAAGAGACCCAGTACTTC
CDR3 protein: CSARDWRDQETQYF

J gene: TRBJ2-3
V gene: TRBV5-1
D gene: TRBD2
clone size: NA
CDR3 DNA: TGCGCCAGCAGCTTGGGACTAGCGGGGGGCGTAGCCAGCACAGATACGCAGTATTTT
CDR3 protein: CASSLGLAGGVASTDTQYF

J gene: TRBJ2-7
V gene: TRBV15
D gene: NA
clone size: NA
CDR3 DNA: TGTGCCACCAGCTCTAGCCGGGGTTACTACGAGCAGTACTTC
CDR3 protein: CATSSSRGYYEQYF

J gene: TRBJ2-4
V gene: TRBV4-1
D gene: NA
clone size: NA
CDR3 DNA: TGCGCCAGCAGCCAAGCCACCACTGGGGCGCGGAACATTCAGTACTTC
CDR3 protein: CASSQATTGARNIQYF

J gene: TRBJ1-4
V gene: TRBV28
D gene: NA
clone size: few
CDR3 DNA: TGTGCCAGCAGTTTAGGTCTAAATGAAAAACTGTTTTTT
CDR3 protein: CASSLGLNEKLFF

J gene: TRBJ1-2
V gene: TRBV12-3/TRBV12-4
D gene: NA
clone size: NA
CDR3 DNA: TGTGCCAGCAGTTTCGGGGACTATGGCTACACCTTC
CDR3 protein: CASSFGDYGYTF

J gene: TRBJ2-5
V gene: TRBV4-1
D gene: TRBD2
clone size: few
CDR3 DNA: TGCGCCAGCAGCCAAGATGGGCTAGCGGGGGTCGTGGAAGAGACCCAGTACTTC
CDR3 protein: CASSQDGLAGVVEETQYF

J gene: TRBJ2-5
V gene: TRBV12-3/TRBV12-4
D gene: NA
clone size: few
CDR3 DNA: TGTGCCAGCAGTTTATATGGAGGCGGTGAGACCCAGTACTTC
CDR3 protein: CASSLYGGGETQYF

J gene: TRBJ1-1
V gene: TRBV6-1
D gene: TRBD1
clone size: few
CDR3 DNA: TGTGCCAGCAGGATCGGGACAGGGGGCCGTGAAGCTTTCTTT
CDR3 protein: CASRIGTGGREAFF

J gene: TRBJ2-7
V gene: TRBV20-1
D gene: NA
clone size: NA
CDR3 DNA: TGCAGTGGCGCCTCCGACCCGGCGGCCTACGAGCAGTACTTC
CDR3 protein: CSGASDPAAYEQYF

J gene: TRBJ2-1
V gene: TRBV14
D gene: NA
clone size: many
CDR3 DNA: TGTGCCAGCAGCCTGTCGGGACTTTACAATGAGCAGTTCTTC
CDR3 protein: CASSLSGLYNEQFF

J gene: TRBJ1-5
V gene: TRBV28
D gene: NA
clone size: once
CDR3 DNA: TGTGCCAGCAGACAGGCCGCCAATCAGCCCCAGCATTTT
CDR3 protein: CASRQAANQPQHF

J gene: TRBJ1-2
V gene: TRBV7-2
D gene: TRBD1
clone size: many
CDR3 DNA: TGTGCCAGCACCCATGGGACAGGGGGCGCGCGGGGCTACACCTTC
CDR3 protein: CASTHGTGGARGYTF

J gene: TRBJ1-1
V gene: TRBV6-2/TRBV6-3
D gene: TRBD1
clone size: many
CDR3 DNA: TGTGCCAGCAGTTATACAGGGGGCGGCACTGAAGCTTTCTTT
CDR3 protein: CASSYTGGGTEAFF

J gene: TRBJ1-2
V gene: TRBV12-3/TRBV12-4
D gene: NA
clone size: NA
CDR3 DNA: TGTGCCAGCAGTTTCGAGGTTAACTATGGCTACACCTTC
CDR3 protein: CASSFEVNYGYTF

J gene: TRBJ2-5
V gene: TRBV4-1
D gene: NA
clone size: NA
CDR3 DNA: TGCGCCAGCAGCCAAGATTTCGGAGAGACCCAGTACTTC
CDR3 protein: CASSQDFGETQYF

J gene: TRBJ1-6
V gene: TRBV28
D gene: NA
clone size: NA
CDR3 DNA: TGTGCCAGCAGTGCAGGTGGGCAGGGGAATTCACCCCTCCACTTT
CDR3 protein: CASSAGGQGNSPLHF

J gene: TRBJ1-2
V gene: TRBV28
D gene: NA
clone size: NA
CDR3 DNA: TGTGCCAGCAGTTTAATAGGTTTTGACTATGGCTACACCTTC
CDR3 protein: CASSLIGFDYGYTF

J gene: TRBJ1-2
V gene: TRBV19
D gene: NA
clone size: few
CDR3 DNA: TGTGCCAGTAGCGGGACTGTGTATGGCTACACCTTC
CDR3 protein: CASSGTVYGYTF

J gene: TRBJ1-5
V gene: TRBV6-6
D gene: NA
clone size: once
CDR3 DNA: TGTGCCAGCAGTTACGGGGGGGCGAGCAATCAGCCCCAGCATTTT
CDR3 protein: CASSYGGASNQPQHF

J gene: TRBJ1-1
V gene: TRBV7-9
D gene: NA
clone size: NA
CDR3 DNA: TGTGCCAGCAGCTACCCCGGTTTAGAAGCTTTCTTT
CDR3 protein: CASSYPGLEAFF

J gene: TRBJ2-2
V gene: TRBV29-1
D gene: NA
clone size: few
CDR3 DNA: TGCAGCGTTGAGTTAGGTATGGGCAGCCGGACCGGGGAGCTGTTTTTT
CDR3 protein: CSVELGMGSRTGELFF

J gene: TRBJ2-1
V gene: TRBV11-2
D gene: TRBD2
clone size: many
CDR3 DNA: TGTGCCAGCAGCTTTTCCGGGACTAGCGGTCTTGGGCAGTTCTTC
CDR3 protein: CASSFSGTSGLGQFF

J gene: TRBJ2-2
V gene: TRBV2
D gene: TRBD2
clone size: medium-sized
CDR3 DNA: TGTGCCAGCAGTGTTGAGACTAGCGTACCAAACACCGGGGAGCTGTTTTTT
CDR3 protein: CASSVETSVPNTGELFF

J gene: TRBJ2-7
V gene: TRBV28
D gene: NA
clone size: NA
CDR3 DNA: TGTGCCAGCAGTTCCCTGACGGCGCGGGGGCCACGAAGCTCCTACGAGCAGTACTTC
CDR3 protein: CASSSLTARGPRSSYEQYF

J gene: TRBJ2-7
V gene: TRBV28
D gene: TRBD2
clone size: NA
CDR3 DNA: TGTGCCAGCAGAGAGCGGGGGTTCTACGAGCAGTACTTC
CDR3 protein: CASRERGFYEQYF